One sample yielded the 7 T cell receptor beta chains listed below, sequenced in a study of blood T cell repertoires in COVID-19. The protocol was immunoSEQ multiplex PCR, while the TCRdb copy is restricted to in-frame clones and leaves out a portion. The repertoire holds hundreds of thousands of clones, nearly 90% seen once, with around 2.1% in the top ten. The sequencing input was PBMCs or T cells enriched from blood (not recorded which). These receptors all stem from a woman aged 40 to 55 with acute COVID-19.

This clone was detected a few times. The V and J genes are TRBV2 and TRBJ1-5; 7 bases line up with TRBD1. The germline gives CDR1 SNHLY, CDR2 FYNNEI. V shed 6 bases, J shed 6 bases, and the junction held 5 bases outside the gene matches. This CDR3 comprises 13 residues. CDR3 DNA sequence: TGTGCCAGCAGCGACAGGGATGCTCAGCCCCAGCATTTT. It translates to CASSDRDAQPQHF. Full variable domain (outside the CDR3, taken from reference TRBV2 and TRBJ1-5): EPEVTQTPSHQVTQMGQEVILRCVPISNHLYFYWYRQILGQKVEFLVSFYNNEISEKSEIFDDQFSVERPDGSNFTLKIRSTKLEDSAMYFCASSDRDAQPQHFGDGTRLSIL.

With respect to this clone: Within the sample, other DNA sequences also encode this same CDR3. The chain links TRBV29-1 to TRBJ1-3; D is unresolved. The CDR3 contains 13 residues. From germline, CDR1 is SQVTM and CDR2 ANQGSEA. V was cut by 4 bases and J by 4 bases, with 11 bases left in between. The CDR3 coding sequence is TGCAGCGTTGGTTCGGTATCCGGAAACACCATATATTTT. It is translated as CSVGSVSGNTIYF.

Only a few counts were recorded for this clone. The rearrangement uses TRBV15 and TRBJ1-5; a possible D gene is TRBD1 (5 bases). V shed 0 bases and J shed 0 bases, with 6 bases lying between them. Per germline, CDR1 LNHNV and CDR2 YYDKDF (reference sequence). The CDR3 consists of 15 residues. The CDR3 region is CATSRERGSNQPQHF. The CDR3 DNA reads TGTGCCACCAGCAGAGAAAGGGGTAGCAATCAGCCCCAGCATTTT.

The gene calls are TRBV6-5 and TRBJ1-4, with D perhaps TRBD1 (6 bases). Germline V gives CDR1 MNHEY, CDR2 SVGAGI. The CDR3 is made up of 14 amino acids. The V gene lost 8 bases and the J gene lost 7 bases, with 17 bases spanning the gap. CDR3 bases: TGTGCCAGCGGATTAGACAGGAGAACTGAAAAACTGTTTTTT. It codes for CASGLDRRTEKLFF.

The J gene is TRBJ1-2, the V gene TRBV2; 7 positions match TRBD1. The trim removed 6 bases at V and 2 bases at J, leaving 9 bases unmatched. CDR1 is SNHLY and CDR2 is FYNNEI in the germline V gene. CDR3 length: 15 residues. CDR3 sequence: CASSASGQPNYGYTF. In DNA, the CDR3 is TGTGCCAGCAGCGCGTCGGGACAGCCAAACTATGGCTACACCTTC.

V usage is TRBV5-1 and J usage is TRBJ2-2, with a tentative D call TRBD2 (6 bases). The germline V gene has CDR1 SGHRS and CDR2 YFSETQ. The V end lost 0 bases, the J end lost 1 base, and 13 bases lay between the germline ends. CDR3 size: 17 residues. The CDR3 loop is CASSLEGGTRNTGELFF. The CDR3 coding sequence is TGCGCCAGCAGCTTGGAGGGCGGGACGCGGAACACCGGGGAGCTGTTTTTT.

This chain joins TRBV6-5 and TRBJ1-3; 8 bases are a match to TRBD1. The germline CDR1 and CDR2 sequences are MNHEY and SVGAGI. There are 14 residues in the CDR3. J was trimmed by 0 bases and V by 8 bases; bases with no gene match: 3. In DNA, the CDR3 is TGTGCCAGCCGGGACAGGTCCTCTGGAAACACCATATATTTT. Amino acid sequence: CASRDRSSGNTIYF.